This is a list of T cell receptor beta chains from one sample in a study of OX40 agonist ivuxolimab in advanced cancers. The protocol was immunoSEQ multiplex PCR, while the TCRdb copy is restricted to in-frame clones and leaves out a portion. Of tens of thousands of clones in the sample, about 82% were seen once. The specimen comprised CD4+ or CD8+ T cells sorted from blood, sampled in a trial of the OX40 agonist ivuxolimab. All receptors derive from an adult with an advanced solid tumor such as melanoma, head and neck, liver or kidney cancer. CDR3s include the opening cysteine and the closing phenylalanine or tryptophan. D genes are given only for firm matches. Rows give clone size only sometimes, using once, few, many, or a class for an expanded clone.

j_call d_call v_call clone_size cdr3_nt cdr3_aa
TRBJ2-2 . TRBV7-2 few TGTGCCTTTAAGGAGGGGGGGCCTGGCACCGGGGAGCTGTTTTTT CAFKEGGPGTGELFF
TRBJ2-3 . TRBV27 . TGTGCCAGCCGAAAGGTCGAAGGAGATACGCAGTATTTT CASRKVEGDTQYF
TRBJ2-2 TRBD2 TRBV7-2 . TGTGCCAGCAGCCGCGGGAGGGAGACCGGGGAGCTGTTTTTT CASSRGRETGELFF
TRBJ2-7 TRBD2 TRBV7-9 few TGTGCCAGCAGGCAAGGACTAGCGGACAACTCCTACGAGCAGTACTTC CASRQGLADNSYEQYF
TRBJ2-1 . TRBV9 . TGTGCCAGCAGCCCCGGGACTCTTAAAAACAATGAGCAGTTCTTC CASSPGTLKNNEQFF
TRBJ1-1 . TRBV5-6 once TGTGCCAGCAGCTTGGCCGGCAGGGATACTGAAGCTTTCTTT CASSLAGRDTEAFF
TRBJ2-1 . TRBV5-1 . TGCGCCAGCAGGCCGAGCTCCTACAATGAGCAGTTCTTC CASRPSSYNEQFF
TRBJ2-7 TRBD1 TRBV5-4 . TGTGCCAGCAGCAAACAATCGACAGGGTCCTACGAGCAGTACTTC CASSKQSTGSYEQYF
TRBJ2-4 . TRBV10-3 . TGTGCCATCAGTGAGGGAGGGAAAGCCAAAAACATTCAGTACTTC CAISEGGKAKNIQYF
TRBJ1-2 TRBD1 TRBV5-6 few TGTGCCAGCAGCCCGGGACAGACCTATGGCTACACCTTC CASSPGQTYGYTF
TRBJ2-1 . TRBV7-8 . TGTGCCAGCAGCCCTTATTGGCCCTCGGACTCCTACAATGAGCAGTTCTTC CASSPYWPSDSYNEQFF
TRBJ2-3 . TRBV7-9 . TGTGCCAGCAGCTTAGTCCTCACAGATACGCAGTATTTT CASSLVLTDTQYF
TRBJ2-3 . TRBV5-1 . TGCGCCAGCAGCTTGGGAGGGGTGGCAGATACGCAGTATTTT CASSLGGVADTQYF
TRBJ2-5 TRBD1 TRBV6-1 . TGTGCCACAACAGGGGGGCAAGAGACCCAGTACTTC CATTGGQETQYF
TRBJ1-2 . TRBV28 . TGTGCCAGCAGCCCTACCCCAGCGGACGTATATGGCTACACCTTC CASSPTPADVYGYTF